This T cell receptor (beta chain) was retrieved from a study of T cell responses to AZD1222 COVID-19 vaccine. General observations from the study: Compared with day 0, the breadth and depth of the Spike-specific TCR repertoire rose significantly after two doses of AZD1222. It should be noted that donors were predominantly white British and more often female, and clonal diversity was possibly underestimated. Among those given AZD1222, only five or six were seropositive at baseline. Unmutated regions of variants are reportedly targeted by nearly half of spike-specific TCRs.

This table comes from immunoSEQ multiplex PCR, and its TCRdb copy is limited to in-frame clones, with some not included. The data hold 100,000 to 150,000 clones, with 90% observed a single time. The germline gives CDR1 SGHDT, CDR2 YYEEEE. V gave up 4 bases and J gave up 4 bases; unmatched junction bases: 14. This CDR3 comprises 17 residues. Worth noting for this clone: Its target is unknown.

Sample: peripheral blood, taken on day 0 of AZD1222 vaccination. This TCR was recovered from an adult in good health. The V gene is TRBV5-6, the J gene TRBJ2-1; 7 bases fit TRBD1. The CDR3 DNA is TGTGCCAGCAGCCACGACACAGGGGCCCCCCCATACAATGAGCAGTTCTTC. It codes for CASSHDTGAPPYNEQFF.